This TCR beta chain stems from a study of T-cell memory formation after mild COVID-19. This CDR3 has 16 residues. Per germline, CDR1 MDHEN and CDR2 SYDVKM. Unmatched junction bases numbered 9, after V lost 3 bases and J lost 6 bases. Study-wide results and limits: SARS-CoV-2 specificity of second-wave clones peaking day 37 was unconfirmed. The pre-infection memory compartment contained some responding clones, suggesting cross-reactive memory joined. Researchers report contracting CD4+ clones mostly in CM and EM, with CD8+ clones in EMRA.

There are a few counts of this clonotype. Its antigen is undetermined. In TCRdb, the 5' RACE reads were re-called with MiXCR into one record per CDR3 protein. Of a few hundred thousand distinct CDR3 sequences in the sample, about a sixth were seen once. The chain recombines TRBV28 with TRBJ2-1; 9 bases line up with TRBD2. Sequenced input: PBMCs or a T cell subset sorted from them (not recorded which). This clonotype was obtained from a man aged 18 to 29 who had mild COVID-19 (a few samples of this study predate the infection). Cell type and time point are not known. As DNA, the CDR3 is TGTGCCAGCAGTTTCTTAGGAGCGGGGGGCCTCAATGAGCAGTTCTTC. It yields the protein CASSFLGAGGLNEQFF.